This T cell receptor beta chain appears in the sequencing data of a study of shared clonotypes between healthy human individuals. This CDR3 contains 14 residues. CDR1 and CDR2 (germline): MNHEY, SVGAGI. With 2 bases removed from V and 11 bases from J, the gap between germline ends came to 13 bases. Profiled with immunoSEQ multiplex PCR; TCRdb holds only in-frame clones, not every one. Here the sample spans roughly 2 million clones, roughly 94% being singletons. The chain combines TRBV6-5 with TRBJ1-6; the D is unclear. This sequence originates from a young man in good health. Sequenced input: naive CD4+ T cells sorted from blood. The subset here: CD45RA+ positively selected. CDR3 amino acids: CASSYGPERPPLHF. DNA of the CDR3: TGTGCCAGCAGTTACGGCCCTGAGCGTCCACCCCTCCACTTT.